This is a list of T cell receptor beta chains from one sample in a study of tumor-infiltrating lymphocytes in oesophageal squamous cell carcinoma. TCRdb used MiXCR to reprocess the PCR reads, holding one entry per CDR3 protein. The data show more than 15,000 distinct CDR3 sequences, 40% to 45% seen once. The sample comprised normal esophageal tissue next to the tumor. The source is a male donor with esophageal squamous cell carcinoma. Both conserved end residues are part of each CDR3. A D gene is named only where the DNA matches it firmly. Some rows have no size entry. The others give once, few or many, or a class for an expanded clone.

v_gene,abundance,j_gene,d_gene,CDR3nt,CDR3aa
TRBV12-3/TRBV12-4,medium-sized,TRBJ2-1,TRBD2,TGTGCCAGCAGTACCGGGACTAGCGGGGTATCCTACAATGAGCAGTTCTTC,CASSTGTSGVSYNEQFF
TRBV7-9,many,TRBJ1-2,.,TGTGCCAGCAGCTTAGCCCCCCTGAATCCCTATGGCTACACCTTC,CASSLAPLNPYGYTF
TRBV7-2,.,TRBJ1-1,.,TGTGCCAGCAGCTTAGATGGGTGGGGGGGGTCTAGGACTGAAGCTTTCTTT,CASSLDGWGGSRTEAFF
TRBV11-1,many,TRBJ2-5,.,TGTGCCAGCCGGGGGGCATGGGAGACCCAGTACTTC,CASRGAWETQYF
TRBV7-2,.,TRBJ2-1,.,TGTGCCAGCAGCTTAGTATGGGGAGCCGACAATGAGCAGTTCTTC,CASSLVWGADNEQFF
TRBV7-3,few,TRBJ2-1,.,TGTGCCAGCAGTCCAGAGACCAGTTACAATGAGCAGTTCTTC,CASSPETSYNEQFF
TRBV11-2,.,TRBJ2-5,TRBD1,TGTGCCAGCAAGGCGGGGACAGGGGGCGCGTGGGAGACCCAGTACTTC,CASKAGTGGAWETQYF
TRBV7-6,medium-sized,TRBJ2-7,TRBD1,TGTGCCAGCAGCTGGGGACAGGGCTACGAGCAGTACTTC,CASSWGQGYEQYF
TRBV11-2,.,TRBJ1-1,.,TGTGCCAGCAGCTTAGACGTAAACACTGAAGCTTTCTTT,CASSLDVNTEAFF
TRBV28,many,TRBJ2-7,TRBD2,TGTGCCAGCAGGATTAGCGGGAGCCGGGACGAGCAGTACTTC,CASRISGSRDEQYF
TRBV7-2,medium-sized,TRBJ1-1,.,TGTGCCAGCAGCCTAGGGGTTCTGAACACTGAAGCTTTCTTT,CASSLGVLNTEAFF
TRBV10-2,many,TRBJ2-1,TRBD2,TGCGCCAGCAGAGGTTTAGCGGGGGGGTACAATGAGCAGTTCTTC,CASRGLAGGYNEQFF
TRBV28,many,TRBJ1-2,.,TGTGCCAGCAGTTTAGCCGGTCAGGGGTATGGCTACACCTTC,CASSLAGQGYGYTF
TRBV7-4,few,TRBJ2-1,TRBD2,TGTGCCAGCAGCCCCAGGACTAGCTTGAATGAGCAGTTCTTC,CASSPRTSLNEQFF
TRBV5-3,.,TRBJ2-5,.,TGTGCCAGCACAGACGGAGTAGGGCAAGAGACCCAGTACTTC,CASTDGVGQETQYF
TRBV7-9,few,TRBJ2-6,.,TGTGCCAGCAGCTTAGGTTTAGGGGGGGCCGGGGCCAACGTCCTGACTTTC,CASSLGLGGAGANVLTF
TRBV7-6,few,TRBJ2-3,TRBD2,TGTGCCAGCAGCTCAAGACTAGCGGGAGGGATCACAGATACGCAGTATTTT,CASSSRLAGGITDTQYF
TRBV20-1,few,TRBJ2-1,.,TGCAGTGCTAGAGTGCAGGGGAACTCCTACAATGAGCAGTTCTTC,CSARVQGNSYNEQFF
TRBV7-9,many,TRBJ2-2,TRBD1,TGTGCCAGCAGCCCCGGGACAGGGGTCACCGGGGAGCTGTTTTTT,CASSPGTGVTGELFF
TRBV10-3,.,TRBJ1-2,TRBD1,TGTGCCATTTCCCCGCCGGGTGGGACAGGGGTCTACACCTTC,CAISPPGGTGVYTF
TRBV7-2,.,TRBJ2-3,TRBD2,TGTGCCAGCAGCCAACAGGCTAGCGGAGATTTTACAGATACGCAGTATTTT,CASSQQASGDFTDTQYF
TRBV7-2,many,TRBJ1-2,.,TGTGCCAGCAGCGTCGGGCAGATAACGGACTATGGCTACACCTTC,CASSVGQITDYGYTF
TRBV6-1,many,TRBJ1-1,.,TGTGCCAGCAGTTTTCAACAGGTCATGAACACTGAAGCTTTCTTT,CASSFQQVMNTEAFF
TRBV7-3,few,TRBJ2-6,.,TGTGCCAGCAGCGACAGATCTGGGGCCAACGTCCTGACTTTC,CASSDRSGANVLTF
TRBV11-2,.,TRBJ2-5,TRBD1,TGTGCCAGCAGCTTTTGGGGCTGGACAGGGGGCTTC,CASSFWGWTGGF
TRBV4-3,few,TRBJ2-1,.,TGCGCCAGCAGCCAAGGGGAGCGCGTCTATGAGCAGTTCTTC,CASSQGERVYEQFF
TRBV5-6,many,TRBJ2-2,TRBD2,TGTGCCAGCAGCACCTATAGCGGGACCGGGGAGCTGTTTTTT,CASSTYSGTGELFF
TRBV6-1,medium-sized,TRBJ2-7,.,TGTGCCAGCAGGACCTCCTACGAGCAGTACTTC,CASRTSYEQYF
TRBV3-1,few,TRBJ2-5,.,TGTGCCAGCAGCCAAGGCGTTAGGGAGACCCAGTACTTC,CASSQGVRETQYF
TRBV7-2,.,TRBJ2-7,TRBD2,TGTGCCAGCAGCCGCACTAGCGGGAGTGGGTACGAGCAGTACTTC,CASSRTSGSGYEQYF
TRBV24-1,many,TRBJ2-4,TRBD1,TGTGCCACCAGTGACCGTGACAGGGCCGGAGCCAAAAACATTCAGTACTTC,CATSDRDRAGAKNIQYF
TRBV19,many,TRBJ2-3,.,TGTGCCAGTAGTCGAAACTCCGGGACCATTAGCACAGATACGCAGTATTTT,CASSRNSGTISTDTQYF
TRBV2,few,TRBJ2-3,TRBD2,TGTGCCAGCAGTGATATCGACACTAGCGGGAGCACAGATACGCAGTATTTT,CASSDIDTSGSTDTQYF
TRBV18,many,TRBJ2-2,.,TGTGCCAGCTCACCTGGGGGAGGATCCGGTTCGAACACCGGGGAGCTGTTTTTT,CASSPGGGSGSNTGELFF
TRBV12-3/TRBV12-4,many,TRBJ1-5,.,TGTGCCAGCAGTTTAGGGTGGGATCAGCCCCAGCATTTT,CASSLGWDQPQHF
TRBV7-2,medium-sized,TRBJ2-3,TRBD2,TGTGCCAGCAGCCGCGTGGGGGGGAGCATTGAGGCTACGCAGTATTTT,CASSRVGGSIEATQYF
TRBV7-2,medium-sized,TRBJ1-1,TRBD1,TGTGCCAGCACCATGCGTCAGGGGGTCACTGAAGCTTTCTTT,CASTMRQGVTEAFF